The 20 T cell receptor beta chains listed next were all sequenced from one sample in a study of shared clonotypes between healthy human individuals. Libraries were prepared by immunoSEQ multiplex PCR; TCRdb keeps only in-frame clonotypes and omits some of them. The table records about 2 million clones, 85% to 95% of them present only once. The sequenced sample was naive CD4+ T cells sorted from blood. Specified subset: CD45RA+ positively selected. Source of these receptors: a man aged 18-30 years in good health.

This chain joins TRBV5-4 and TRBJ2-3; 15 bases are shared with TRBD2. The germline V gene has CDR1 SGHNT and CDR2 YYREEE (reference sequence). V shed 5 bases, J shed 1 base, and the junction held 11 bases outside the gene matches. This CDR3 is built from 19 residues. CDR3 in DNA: TGTGCCAGCAGTACGGGACTAGCGGGGGGCGCCGAGGGCACAGATACGCAGTATTTT. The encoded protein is CASSTGLAGGAEGTDTQYF.

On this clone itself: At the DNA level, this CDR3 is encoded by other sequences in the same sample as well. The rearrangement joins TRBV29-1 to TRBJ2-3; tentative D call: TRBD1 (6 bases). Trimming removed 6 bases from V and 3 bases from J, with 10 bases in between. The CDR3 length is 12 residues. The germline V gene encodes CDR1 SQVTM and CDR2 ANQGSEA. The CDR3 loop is CSVQTGTDTQYF. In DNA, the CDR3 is TGCAGCGTCCAAACAGGGACAGATACGCAGTATTTT.

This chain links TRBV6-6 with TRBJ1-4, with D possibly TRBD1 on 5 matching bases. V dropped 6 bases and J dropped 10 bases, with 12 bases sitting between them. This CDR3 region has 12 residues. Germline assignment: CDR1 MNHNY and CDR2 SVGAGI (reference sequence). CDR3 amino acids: CASRSGGGKLFF. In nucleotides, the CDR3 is TGTGCCAGCAGATCGGGGGGGGGAAAACTGTTTTTT.

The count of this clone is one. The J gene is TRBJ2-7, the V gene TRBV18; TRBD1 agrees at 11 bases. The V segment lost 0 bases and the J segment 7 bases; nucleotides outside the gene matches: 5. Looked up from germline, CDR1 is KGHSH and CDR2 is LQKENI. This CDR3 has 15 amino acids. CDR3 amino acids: CASSPPGTGGKEQYF. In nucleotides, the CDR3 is TGTGCCAGCTCACCACCAGGGACAGGGGGTAAAGAGCAGTACTTC.

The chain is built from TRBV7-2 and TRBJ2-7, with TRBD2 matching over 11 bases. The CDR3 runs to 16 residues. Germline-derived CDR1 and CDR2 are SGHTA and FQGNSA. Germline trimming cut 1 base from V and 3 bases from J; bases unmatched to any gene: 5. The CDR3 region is CASSLVTSGVGYEQYF. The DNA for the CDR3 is TGTGCCAGCAGCTTAGTGACTAGCGGGGTAGGCTACGAGCAGTACTTC.

CDR3 in DNA: TGTGCCAGCAGTTTATCGCGGGGCACAGATACGCAGTATTTT. Its translation is CASSLSRGTDTQYF. The chain recombines TRBV27 with TRBJ2-3, with a weak D call TRBD2 (5 bases). The CDR3 runs 14 residues. V lost 0 bases, J lost 1 base, and 5 bases lay in between. CDR1 is MNHEY, CDR2 SMNVEV, per germline (reference sequence).

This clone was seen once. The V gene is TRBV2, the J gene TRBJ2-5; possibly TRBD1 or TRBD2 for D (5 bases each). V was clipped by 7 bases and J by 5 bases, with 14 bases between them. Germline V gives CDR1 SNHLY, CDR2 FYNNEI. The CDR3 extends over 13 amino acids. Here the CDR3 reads CASTKDWGETQYF. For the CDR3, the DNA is TGTGCCAGCACTAAGGACTGGGGGGAGACCCAGTACTTC.

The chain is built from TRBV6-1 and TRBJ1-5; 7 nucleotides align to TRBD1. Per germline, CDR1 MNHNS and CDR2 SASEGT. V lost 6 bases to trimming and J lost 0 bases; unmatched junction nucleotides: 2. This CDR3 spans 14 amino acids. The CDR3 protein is CASRGGYSNQPQHF. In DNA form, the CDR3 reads TGTGCCAGCAGAGGGGGCTATAGCAATCAGCCCCAGCATTTT.

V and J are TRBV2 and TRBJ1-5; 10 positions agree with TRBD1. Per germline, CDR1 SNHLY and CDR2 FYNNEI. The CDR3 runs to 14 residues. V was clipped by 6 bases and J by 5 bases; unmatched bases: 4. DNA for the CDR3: TGTGCCAGCAGGGAGACAGGGGGCTATCAGCCCCAGCATTTT. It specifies CASRETGGYQPQHF.

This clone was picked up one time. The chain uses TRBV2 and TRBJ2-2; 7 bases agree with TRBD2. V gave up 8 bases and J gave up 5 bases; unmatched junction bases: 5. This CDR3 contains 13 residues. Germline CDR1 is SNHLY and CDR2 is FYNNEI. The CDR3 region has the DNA TGTGCCAGCGCGGGAGAGGATACCGGGGAGCTGTTTTTT. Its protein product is CASAGEDTGELFF.

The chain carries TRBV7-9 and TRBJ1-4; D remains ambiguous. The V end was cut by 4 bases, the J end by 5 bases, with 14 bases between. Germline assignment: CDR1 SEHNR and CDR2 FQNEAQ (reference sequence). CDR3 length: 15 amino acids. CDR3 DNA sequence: TGTGCCAGCAGCTCCCAAGCCGGAGGGAATGAAAAACTGTTTTTT. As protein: CASSSQAGGNEKLFF.

CDR3 sequence: CASRSSGTGDQRWQFF. The CDR3 DNA reads as TGTGCCAGCAGGTCCTCCGGGACAGGGGACCAAAGATGGCAGTTCTTC. The chain uses TRBV28 and TRBJ2-1; 10 bases are shared with TRBD1. V dropped 6 bases and J dropped 12; count of bases not matched to a gene: 17. This CDR3 is 16 amino acids long. Germline CDR1 and CDR2: MDHEN and SYDVKM.

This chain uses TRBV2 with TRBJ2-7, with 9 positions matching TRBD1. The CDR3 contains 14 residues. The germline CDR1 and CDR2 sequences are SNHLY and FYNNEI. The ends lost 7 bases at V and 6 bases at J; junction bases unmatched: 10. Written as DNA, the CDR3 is TGTGCCAGCATCGAGGGACAGGGATATGGCGAGCAGTACTTC. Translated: CASIEGQGYGEQYF. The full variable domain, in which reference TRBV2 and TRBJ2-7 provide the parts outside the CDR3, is EPEVTQTPSHQVTQMGQEVILRCVPISNHLYFYWYRQILGQKVEFLVSFYNNEISEKSEIFDDQFSVERPDGSNFTLKIRSTKLEDSAMYFCASIEGQGYGEQYFGPGTRLTVT.

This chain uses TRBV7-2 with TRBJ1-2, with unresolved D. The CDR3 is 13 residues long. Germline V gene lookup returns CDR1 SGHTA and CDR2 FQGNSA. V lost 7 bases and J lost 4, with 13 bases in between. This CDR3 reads CASTLTALYGYTF. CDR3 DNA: TGTGCCAGCACCTTGACTGCACTCTATGGCTACACCTTC. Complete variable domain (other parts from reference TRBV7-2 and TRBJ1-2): GAGVSQSPSNKVTEKGKDVELRCDPISGHTALYWYRQSLGQGLEFLIYFQGNSAPDKSGLPSDRFSAERTGGSVSTLTIQRTQQEDSAVYLCASTLTALYGYTFGSGTRLTVV.

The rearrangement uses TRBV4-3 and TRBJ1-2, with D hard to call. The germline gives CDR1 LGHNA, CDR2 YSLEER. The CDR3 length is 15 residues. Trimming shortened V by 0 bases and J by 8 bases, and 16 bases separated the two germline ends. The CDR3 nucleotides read TGCGCCAGCAGCCAAGATCCGGGAGTCAGTAAGGGCTACACCTTC. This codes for CASSQDPGVSKGYTF.

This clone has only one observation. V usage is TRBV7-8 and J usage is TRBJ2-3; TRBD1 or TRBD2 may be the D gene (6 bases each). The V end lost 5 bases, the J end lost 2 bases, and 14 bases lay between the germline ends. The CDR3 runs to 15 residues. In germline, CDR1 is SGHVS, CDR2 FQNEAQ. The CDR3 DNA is TGTGCCAGCAGCCCGGGGGCGGAAAACACAGATACGCAGTATTTT. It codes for CASSPGAENTDTQYF.

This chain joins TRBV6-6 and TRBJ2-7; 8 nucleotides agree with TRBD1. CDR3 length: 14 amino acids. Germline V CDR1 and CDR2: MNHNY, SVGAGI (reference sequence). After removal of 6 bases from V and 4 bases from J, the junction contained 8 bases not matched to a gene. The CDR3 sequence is CASRAQGGRYEQYF. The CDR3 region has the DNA TGTGCCAGCAGGGCACAGGGGGGCCGATACGAGCAGTACTTC.

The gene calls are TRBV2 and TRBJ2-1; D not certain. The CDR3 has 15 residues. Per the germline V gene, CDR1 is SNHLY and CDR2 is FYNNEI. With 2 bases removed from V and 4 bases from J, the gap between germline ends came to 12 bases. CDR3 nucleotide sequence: TGTGCCAGCAGTGAAAGGGCGTGGTTGTACAATGAGCAGTTCTTC. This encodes CASSERAWLYNEQFF. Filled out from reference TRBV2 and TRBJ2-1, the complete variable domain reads EPEVTQTPSHQVTQMGQEVILRCVPISNHLYFYWYRQILGQKVEFLVSFYNNEISEKSEIFDDQFSVERPDGSNFTLKIRSTKLEDSAMYFCASSERAWLYNEQFFGPGTRLTVL.

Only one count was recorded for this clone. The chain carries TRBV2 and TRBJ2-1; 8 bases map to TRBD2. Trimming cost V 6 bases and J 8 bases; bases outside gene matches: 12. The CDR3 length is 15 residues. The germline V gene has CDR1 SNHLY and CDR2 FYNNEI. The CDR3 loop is CASSSWAGGLDEQFF. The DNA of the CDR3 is TGTGCCAGCAGCTCTTGGGCGGGGGGCCTAGATGAGCAGTTCTTC.

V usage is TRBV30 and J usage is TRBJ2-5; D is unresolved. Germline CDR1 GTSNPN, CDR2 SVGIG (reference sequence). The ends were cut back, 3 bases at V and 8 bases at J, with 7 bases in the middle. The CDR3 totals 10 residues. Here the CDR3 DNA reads TGTGCCTGGAGCGGTCCTACCCAGTACTTC. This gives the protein CAWSGPTQYF.